This T cell receptor beta chain was observed in a study of identical twins. The sample holds a few counts of this clonotype. V was trimmed by 4 bases and J by 8 bases, leaving 23 bases between them. Germline CDR1 and CDR2: MDHEN and SYDVKM. The CDR3 runs to 16 residues. Via MiXCR, TCRdb re-called the 5' RACE reads, giving one row per CDR3 protein. This table has around 510,000 distinct CDR3 sequences, 14% appearing once. These same records also appear under a second study, on yellow fever vaccine responses in identical twins.

The sequence was collected from a woman aged 18 to 35 in good health. This chain connects TRBV28 to TRBJ1-1; D is unresolved. Sequences were obtained from CD4+ T cells sorted from blood. The DNA for the CDR3 is TGTGCCAGCAGTTCCCGGGTACCGGTTCTCCAGAAAGAAGCTTTCTTT. It yields the protein CASSSRVPVLQKEAFF. Full variable domain (missing parts from reference TRBV28 and TRBJ1-1): DVKVTQSSRYLVKRTGEKVFLECVQDMDHENMFWYRQDPGLGLRLIYFSYDVKMKEKGDIPEGYSVSREKKERFSLILESASTNQTSMYLCASSSRVPVLQKEAFFGQGTRLTVV.